This T cell receptor beta chain was documented in a study of response to subunit inactivated influenza vaccine. Whole-study results and caveats: Few new T cells, the authors suggested, are recruited by each seasonal influenza vaccination.

TCRdb itself ran the RT-PCR reads through MiXCR, one entry per CDR3 protein. The sample includes roughly 790,000 distinct CDR3 sequences, approximately 21% seen only once; the top ten take more than 8.5%. This clonotype has more than one count but fewer than ten. Antigen unknown. Trimming removed 3 bases from V and 3 bases from J, with 21 bases in between. The CDR3 length is 17 residues. This chain joins TRBV12-3 or TRBV12-4 and TRBJ2-7; D perhaps matches TRBD2 (5 bases). This TCR came from a man between 45 and 60 years old who received an inactivated influenza vaccine. The specimen comprised PBMCs from blood, sampled 4 to 6 days after vaccination. The CDR3 loop is CASSFSLVQRNFYEQYF. In nucleotides, the CDR3 is TGTGCCAGCAGTTTTTCCCTTGTCCAGCGGAATTTCTACGAGCAGTACTTC.